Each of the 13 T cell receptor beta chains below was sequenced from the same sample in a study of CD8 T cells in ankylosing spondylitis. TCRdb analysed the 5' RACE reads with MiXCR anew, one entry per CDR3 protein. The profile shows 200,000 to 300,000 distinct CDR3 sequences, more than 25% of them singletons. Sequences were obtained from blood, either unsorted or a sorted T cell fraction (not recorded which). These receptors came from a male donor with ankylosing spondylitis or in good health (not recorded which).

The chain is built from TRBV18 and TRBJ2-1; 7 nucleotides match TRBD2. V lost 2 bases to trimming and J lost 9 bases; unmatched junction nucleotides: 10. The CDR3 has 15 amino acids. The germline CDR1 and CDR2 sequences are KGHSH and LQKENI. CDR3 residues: CASSPDQSGVSEQFF. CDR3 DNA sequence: TGTGCCAGCTCACCAGACCAGAGCGGGGTTAGTGAGCAGTTCTTC.

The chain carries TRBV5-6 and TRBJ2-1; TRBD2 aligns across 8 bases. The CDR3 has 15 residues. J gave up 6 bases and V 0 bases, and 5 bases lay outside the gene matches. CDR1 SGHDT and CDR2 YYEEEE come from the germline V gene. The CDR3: CASSLVRGGANEQFF. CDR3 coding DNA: TGTGCCAGCAGCTTGGTCCGGGGGGGTGCCAATGAGCAGTTCTTC.

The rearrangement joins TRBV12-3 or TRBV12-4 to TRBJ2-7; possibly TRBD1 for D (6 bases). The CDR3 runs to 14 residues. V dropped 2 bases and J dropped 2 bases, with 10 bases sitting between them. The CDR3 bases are TGTGCCAGCAGTTTAAGGACAGCAACCTACGAGCAGTACTTC. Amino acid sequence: CASSLRTATYEQYF.

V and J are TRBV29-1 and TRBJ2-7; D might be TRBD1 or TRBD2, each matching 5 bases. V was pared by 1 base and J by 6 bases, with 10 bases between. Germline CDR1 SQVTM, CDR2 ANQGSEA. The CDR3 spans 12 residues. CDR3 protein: CSVEGDGGEQYF. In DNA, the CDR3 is TGCAGCGTTGAAGGGGACGGAGGCGAGCAGTACTTC.

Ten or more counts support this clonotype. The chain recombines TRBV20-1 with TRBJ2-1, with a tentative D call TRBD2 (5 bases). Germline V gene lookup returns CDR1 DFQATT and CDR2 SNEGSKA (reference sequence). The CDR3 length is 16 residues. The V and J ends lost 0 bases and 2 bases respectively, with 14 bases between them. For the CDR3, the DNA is TGCAGTGCTAGAGATGAAGAGGGTCATCCCTACAATGAGCAGTTCTTC. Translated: CSARDEEGHPYNEQFF.

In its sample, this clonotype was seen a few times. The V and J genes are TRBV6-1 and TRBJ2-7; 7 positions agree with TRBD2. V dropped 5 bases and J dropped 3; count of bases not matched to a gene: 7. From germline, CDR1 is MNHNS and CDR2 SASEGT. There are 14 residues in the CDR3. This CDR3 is CASSRGREGYEQYF. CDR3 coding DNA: TGTGCCAGCAGTCGCGGCAGGGAGGGCTACGAGCAGTACTTC.

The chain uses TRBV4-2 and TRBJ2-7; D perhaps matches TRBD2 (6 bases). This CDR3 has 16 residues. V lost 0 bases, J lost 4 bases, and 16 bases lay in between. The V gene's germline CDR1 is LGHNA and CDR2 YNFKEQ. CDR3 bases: TGTGCCAGCAGCCAAGATTGGGGTGCGGGGTCTTACGAGCAGTACTTC. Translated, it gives CASSQDWGAGSYEQYF.

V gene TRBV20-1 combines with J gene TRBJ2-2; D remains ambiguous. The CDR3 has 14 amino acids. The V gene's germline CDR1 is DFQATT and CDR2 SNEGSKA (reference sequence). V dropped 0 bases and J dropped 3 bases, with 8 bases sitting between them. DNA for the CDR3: TGCAGTGCTAGAGATGGCTGGGACACCGGGGAGCTGTTTTTT. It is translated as CSARDGWDTGELFF.

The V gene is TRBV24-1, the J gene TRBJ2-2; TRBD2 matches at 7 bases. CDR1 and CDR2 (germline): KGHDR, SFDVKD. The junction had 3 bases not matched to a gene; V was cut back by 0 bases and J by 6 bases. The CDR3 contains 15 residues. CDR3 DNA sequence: TGTGCCACCAGTGATTTGCAGGGAGGGGCCGGGGAGCTGTTTTTT. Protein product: CATSDLQGGAGELFF.

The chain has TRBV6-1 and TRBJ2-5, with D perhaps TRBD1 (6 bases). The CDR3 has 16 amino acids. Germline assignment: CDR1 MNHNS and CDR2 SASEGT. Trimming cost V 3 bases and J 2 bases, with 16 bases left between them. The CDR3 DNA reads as TGTGCCAGCAGTGATCGGGGTTGGGGGCGGCAAGAGACCCAGTACTTC. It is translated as CASSDRGWGRQETQYF.

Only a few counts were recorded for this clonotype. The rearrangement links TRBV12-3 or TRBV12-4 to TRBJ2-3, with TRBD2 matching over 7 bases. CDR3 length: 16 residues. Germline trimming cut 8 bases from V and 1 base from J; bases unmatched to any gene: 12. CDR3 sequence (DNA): TGTGCCAGCGGTCCCGCGGGGGTGCGAGGCACAGATACGCAGTATTTT. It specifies CASGPAGVRGTDTQYF.

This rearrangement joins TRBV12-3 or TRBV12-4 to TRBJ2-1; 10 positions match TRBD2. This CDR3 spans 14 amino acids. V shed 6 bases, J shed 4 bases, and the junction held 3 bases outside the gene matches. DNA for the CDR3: TGTGCCAGCAGACTAGCGGGGTTATACAATGAGCAGTTCTTC. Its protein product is CASRLAGLYNEQFF.

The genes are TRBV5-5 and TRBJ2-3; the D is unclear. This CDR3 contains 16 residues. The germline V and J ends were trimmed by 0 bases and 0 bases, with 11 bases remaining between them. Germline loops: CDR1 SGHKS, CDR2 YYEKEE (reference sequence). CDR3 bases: TGTGCCAGCAGCTTGGCTCGCCAGGCTAGCACAGATACGCAGTATTTT. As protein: CASSLARQASTDTQYF.